The 8 T cell receptor beta chains listed next were all sequenced from one sample in a study of beta chain features in type 1 diabetes. Expressed TCRB transcripts were sequenced because the entire RNA isolate underwent reverse transcription. The protocol was immunoSEQ multiplex PCR, while the TCRdb copy is restricted to in-frame clones and leaves out a portion. The sample has a few hundred thousand clones, over 10% seen once. Study-wide results and limits: TCRB CDR3s from Type 1 diabetes patients were moderately but significantly shorter in all four CD4+ subsets.

Antigens of these TCRs are unknown. Sample: naive CD4+ T cells from blood. These receptors originate from a young woman with type 1 diabetes.

This clone was detected a few times. The chain joins TRBV18 to TRBJ1-2, with 11 bases identical to TRBD1. Germline trimming cut 6 bases from V and 4 bases from J; bases unmatched to any gene: 4. The CDR3 covers 14 residues. CDR1 and CDR2 (germline): KGHSH, LQKENI. CDR3 sequence: CASSGTGGAYGYTF. In DNA, the CDR3 is TGTGCCAGCTCGGGGACAGGGGGTGCCTATGGCTACACCTTC.

The gene calls are TRBV20-1 and TRBJ1-1; D unresolved. The CDR3 loop spans 11 amino acids. Germline CDR1 DFQATT, CDR2 SNEGSKA (reference sequence). With 8 bases removed from V and 3 bases from J, the gap between germline ends came to 10 bases. The CDR3 DNA reads as TGCAGTACCCCCCGGGACACTGAAGCTTTCTTT. Translated, it gives CSTPRDTEAFF.

The J gene is TRBJ2-1, the V gene TRBV9, with TRBD2 identical over 13 bases. CDR3 length: 16 amino acids. Germline CDR1 reads SGDLS; CDR2 reads YYNGEE. V lost 3 bases, J lost 6 bases, and 6 bases stayed unmatched. DNA of the CDR3: TGTGCCAGCAGCGCGGTACTAGCGGGAGGGCCCAATGAGCAGTTCTTC. It encodes CASSAVLAGGPNEQFF.

The gene calls are TRBV11-1 and TRBJ2-5; D ambiguous. V shed 3 bases and J shed 2 bases, with 13 bases lying between them. CDR1 and CDR2 from the germline V gene are SGHAT and FQDESV (reference sequence). The CDR3 has 15 amino acids. CDR3 coding DNA: TGTGCCAGCAGCTTTGCCTCCTTGCAGCAAGAGACCCAGTACTTC. This encodes CASSFASLQQETQYF.

This clone came up a few times. This chain connects TRBV30 to TRBJ1-2, with a tentative D call TRBD1 (5 bases). The CDR3 extends over 14 amino acids. Trimming shortened V by 4 bases and J by 4 bases, and 16 bases separated the two germline ends. CDR1 and CDR2 (germline): GTSNPN, SVGIG (reference sequence). The DNA for the CDR3 is TGTGCCTGGAACGCAGGGCTCGCCCCCTATGGCTACACCTTC. This sequence encodes CAWNAGLAPYGYTF.

This clone was picked up a small number of times. V and J are TRBV19 and TRBJ1-2; a possible D gene is TRBD1 (5 bases). Germline CDR1 LNHDA, CDR2 SQIVND (reference sequence). V was pared by 3 bases and J by 8 bases, with 7 bases between. This CDR3 contains 11 residues. This CDR3 reads CASSMQGGYTF. The CDR3 DNA reads as TGTGCCAGTAGTATGCAGGGAGGCTACACCTTC.

In regard to this clone: One end of the junction fails to match germline, which may point to a read error. The chain carries TRBV7-2 and TRBJ2-1; TRBD1 might be the D (5 bases). The CDR3 runs 11 residues. Germline V CDR1 and CDR2: SGHTA, FQGNSA. The CDR3 sequence: CASSPDKEQFF. The DNA for the CDR3 is TGTGCCAGCAGCCCGGACAAAGAGCAGTTCTTC. The whole variable domain, filled in from reference TRBV7-2 and TRBJ2-1, reads GAGVSQSPSNKVTEKGKDVELRCDPISGHTALYWYRQSLGQGLEFLIYFQGNSAPDKSGLPSDRFSAERTGGSVSTLTIQRTQQEDSAVYLCASSPDKEQFFGPGTRLTVL.

The chain has TRBV6-5 and TRBJ2-7; maybe TRBD2 (5 bases). Germline CDR1 and CDR2: MNHEY and SVGAGI. This CDR3 region has 16 residues. The germline V and J ends were trimmed by 4 bases and 1 base, with 17 bases remaining between them. DNA of the CDR3: TGTGCCAGCAGTTCGCCCCTCGGGGTAGCGTCCTACGAGCAGTACTTC. This sequence encodes CASSSPLGVASYEQYF.